This is a list of T cell receptor beta chains from one sample in a study of cytomegalovirus exposure and HLA in healthy donors. Clones were read by immunoSEQ multiplex PCR, and TCRdb kept only the in-frame ones, dropping some. The data contain 130,000 to 150,000 clones, about three quarters of them singletons. The sample was PBMCs. The receptors derive from a male donor in good health and CMV-seropositive. The CDR3 runs from the conserved cysteine through the conserved F or W. D genes are given only for firm matches. Only part of the rows carry a size: once, few, many, or a class if the clone is expanded.

D	V	size	J	DNA	CDR3
NA	TRBV19	NA	TRBJ1-2	TGTGCCAGTAGTTTACAGGGATATGGCTACACCTTC	CASSLQGYGYTF
NA	TRBV18	once	TRBJ1-6	TGTGCCAGCTCACCCCCTGGGGGGGCGAGAAATAATTCACCCCTCCACTTT	CASSPPGGARNNSPLHF
NA	TRBV27	NA	TRBJ2-7	TGTGCCAGCAGTTTAGTAGGGGCTGGGTACGAGCAGTACTTC	CASSLVGAGYEQYF
NA	TRBV5-1	NA	TRBJ2-1	TGCGCCAGCAGCTTGGATGAGGTCGGGAGTGGAAATGAGCAGTTCTTC	CASSLDEVGSGNEQFF
TRBD1	TRBV6-5	once	TRBJ1-1	TGTGCCAGCAGTTACTCCCCAACAGGGGGCAACACTGAAGCTTTCTTT	CASSYSPTGGNTEAFF
TRBD2	TRBV6-6	NA	TRBJ2-7	TGTGCCAGCAGTGCACCTGAGCGGGGATCCTACGAGCAGTACTTC	CASSAPERGSYEQYF
NA	TRBV9	NA	TRBJ1-2	TGTGCCAGCAGCGTAGGGTCCGGGGTCTATGGCTACACCTTC	CASSVGSGVYGYTF
NA	TRBV6-1	NA	TRBJ1-1	TGTGCCAGCAGTGTAGGGGCTATGAACACTGAAGCTTTCTTT	CASSVGAMNTEAFF
TRBD1	TRBV5-1	NA	TRBJ2-2	TGCGCCAGCAGCTTCGGGACAGGGCCCGGGGAGCTGTTTTTT	CASSFGTGPGELFF
NA	TRBV5-6	NA	TRBJ1-2	TGTGCCAGCAGCCCGGTTGGAGGTGGCTACACCTTC	CASSPVGGGYTF
TRBD2	TRBV5-6	NA	TRBJ2-7	TGTGCCAGCAGCTTGTTTGGCGGGAGGGCCGTGCACTACGAGCAGTACTTC	CASSLFGGRAVHYEQYF
TRBD2	TRBV6-5	NA	TRBJ2-1	TGTGCCAGCAGTGGCTGGGAACTAGCGGGCAATGAGCAGTTCTTC	CASSGWELAGNEQFF
TRBD2	TRBV10-3	NA	TRBJ2-7	TGTGCCATCAGTGCGACTAGCGGTCCCTCCTACGAGCAGTACTTC	CAISATSGPSYEQYF
NA	TRBV29-1	NA	TRBJ2-5	TGCAGCGTTGCACCAGGGATCGGAGAGACCCAGTACTTC	CSVAPGIGETQYF
NA	TRBV6-5	NA	TRBJ2-3	TGTGCCAGCAGTGAAGGAGGGGCCCAGCAGTATTTT	CASSEGGAQQYF
TRBD2	TRBV5-1	NA	TRBJ2-1	TGCGCCAGCAGCCCGAGACTAGCGGGAGACAATGAGCAGTTCTTC	CASSPRLAGDNEQFF
NA	TRBV7-2	NA	TRBJ1-6	TGTGCCAGCAGCTTAGTTGAGGGAAATTCACCCCTCCACTTT	CASSLVEGNSPLHF
TRBD1	TRBV18	NA	TRBJ1-2	TGTGCCAGCTCACCGGGACAGCTTCTTTTGGGCTACACCTTC	CASSPGQLLLGYTF
TRBD2	TRBV5-1	NA	TRBJ2-3	TGCGCCAGCAGCTTGGTTTGGCGGGGAGGGACAGATACGCAGTATTTT	CASSLVWRGGTDTQYF
NA	TRBV5-6	NA	TRBJ1-5	TGTGCCAGCAGCTTGGGACAAATCAATCAGCCCCAGCATTTT	CASSLGQINQPQHF
TRBD1	TRBV11-3	once	TRBJ2-1	TGTGCCAGCAGCTTCGGACAGGGCTCCTACAATGAGCAGTTCTTC	CASSFGQGSYNEQFF
NA	TRBV5-1	NA	TRBJ1-1	TGCGCCAGCAATCGTGGGACTAACACTGAAGCTTTCTTT	CASNRGTNTEAFF
NA	TRBV7-2	NA	TRBJ1-1	TGTGCCAGCAGCCCCAAACAGGGACCGAGTGAAGCTTTCTTT	CASSPKQGPSEAFF
NA	TRBV11-2	NA	TRBJ1-4	TGTGCCAGCAGTATAAACCAGGGAGGGGAAAAACTGTTTTTT	CASSINQGGEKLFF
NA	TRBV19	NA	TRBJ1-2	TGTGCCAGTAGGACAGATGCTAACTATGGCTACACCTTC	CASRTDANYGYTF
TRBD1	TRBV25-1	NA	TRBJ2-6	TGTGCCAGCAGTGACCGACAGGGGTCTGGGGCCAACGTCCTGACTTTC	CASSDRQGSGANVLTF
TRBD1	TRBV23-1	NA	TRBJ2-7	TGCGCCACTGGGACAGTAAGGGGCTACGAGCAGTACTTC	CATGTVRGYEQYF
NA	TRBV18	NA	TRBJ1-2	TGTGCCAGCTCACCCTCGGGGGGCGACGGTGGCTACACCTTC	CASSPSGGDGGYTF
TRBD1	TRBV10-3	few	TRBJ1-1	TGTGCCATCAGCCAGGGGGTGACTGAAGCTTTCTTT	CAISQGVTEAFF
NA	TRBV4-1	NA	TRBJ1-2	TGCGCCAGCAGCGAATTGCTACGGGTCGACTATGGCTACACCTTC	CASSELLRVDYGYTF
TRBD2	TRBV28	NA	TRBJ2-7	TGTGCCAGCAGTTCGTGGACTAGCGTCCTCTCCTACGAGCAGTACTTC	CASSSWTSVLSYEQYF
NA	TRBV4-3	few	TRBJ1-1	TGCGCCAGCAGCCTGCGGCAGGGGCGTACTGAAGCTTTCTTT	CASSLRQGRTEAFF
NA	TRBV11-3	NA	TRBJ1-1	TGTGCCAGTGCGTTCGGGGGGAGGAACACTGAAGCTTTCTTT	CASAFGGRNTEAFF
NA	TRBV29-1	NA	TRBJ2-5	TGCAGCGTTGAAACTAGGTGGGAGACCCAGTACTTC	CSVETRWETQYF
NA	TRBV19	once	TRBJ1-2	TGTGCCAGTAGTATGCTGGGGAGCTATGGCTACACCTTC	CASSMLGSYGYTF
NA	TRBV30	NA	TRBJ1-5	TGTGCCTGGAAAAGAGGGAGCAATCAGCCCCAGCATTTT	CAWKRGSNQPQHF
TRBD1	TRBV2	NA	TRBJ1-1	TGTGCCAGCGCGGGACAGGGTGGAACTGAAGCTTTCTTT	CASAGQGGTEAFF
NA	TRBV7-2	NA	TRBJ2-2	TGTGCCAGCAGCTCTCGGTCGGGAGGGGAGCTGTTTTTT	CASSSRSGGELFF
NA	TRBV5-4	NA	TRBJ2-2	TGTGCCAGCAGCCCCCCAGGGGCCGCGAACACCGGGGAGCTGTTTTTT	CASSPPGAANTGELFF
TRBD1	TRBV18	NA	TRBJ1-2	TGTGCCAGCTCACGGGGACAGGGCACACTTAACTATGGCTACACCTTC	CASSRGQGTLNYGYTF
NA	TRBV7-9	NA	TRBJ2-3	TGTGCCAGCAGCTTCTCTAGCGACACAGATACGCAGTATTTT	CASSFSSDTDTQYF
NA	TRBV18	NA	TRBJ2-5	TGTGCCAGCTCACCACCTGCGGAGACCCAGTACTTC	CASSPPAETQYF
TRBD1	TRBV5-4	NA	TRBJ1-1	TGTGCCAGCAGCGCAGGACAGGGAGGGACTGAAGCTTTCTTT	CASSAGQGGTEAFF
NA	TRBV7-3	few	TRBJ1-2	TGTGCCAGCAGCTTAATGGAGGGCTACACCTTC	CASSLMEGYTF
NA	TRBV19	once	TRBJ2-7	TGTGCCAGTAGTATCAGGGGGGCAGTCTTCTACGAGCAGTACTTC	CASSIRGAVFYEQYF
TRBD2	TRBV7-9	NA	TRBJ2-7	TGTGCCAGCAGCTTATATGGCGGGGGGCCACCCCCGGAGCAGTACTTC	CASSLYGGGPPPEQYF
NA	TRBV5-1	NA	TRBJ2-7	TGCGCCAGCAGCTTGGGGCAGGGGTACTACGAGCAGTACTTC	CASSLGQGYYEQYF
TRBD2	TRBV15	NA	TRBJ2-7	TGTGCCACCGGGGATTTAGCGGGAGCCCCCTACGAGCAGTACTTC	CATGDLAGAPYEQYF
NA	TRBV5-4	NA	TRBJ1-6	TGTGCCAGCAGCTTTCGTATTAGGACAGTACGCTATAATTCACCCCTCCACTTT	CASSFRIRTVRYNSPLHF
TRBD1	TRBV9	NA	TRBJ2-7	TGTGCCAGCAGCGTAGCGACAGGGGAGTTCTACGAGCAGTACTTC	CASSVATGEFYEQYF
NA	TRBV7-2	NA	TRBJ1-2	TGTGCCAGCAGCTTAGAAGGTGGGGGGGGAAGAGGCTACACCTTC	CASSLEGGGGRGYTF
NA	TRBV11-2	NA	TRBJ2-7	TGTGCCAGCAGCTTCGGACACCTAGGCTACGAGCAGTACTTC	CASSFGHLGYEQYF
NA	TRBV5-1	NA	TRBJ1-1	TGCGCCAGCAGCAGGGAGGGGTTCACTGAAGCTTTCTTT	CASSREGFTEAFF
NA	TRBV19	NA	TRBJ2-1	TGTGCCAGTAGTCCGATGGGACTCTACAATGAGCAGTTCTTC	CASSPMGLYNEQFF
NA	TRBV27	NA	TRBJ1-1	TGTGCCAGCTCCCCTGAGAAAGGGGTCGAGGCTTTCTTT	CASSPEKGVEAFF
NA	TRBV6-5	few	TRBJ2-5	TGTGCCAGCAGTTTCAGGGCGGGGGAGACCCAGTACTTC	CASSFRAGETQYF
NA	TRBV5-1	NA	TRBJ2-5	TGCGCCAGCAGCTTAAGAGAAGAGACCCAGTACTTC	CASSLREETQYF
TRBD1	TRBV7-8	NA	TRBJ1-5	TGTGCCAGCAGTCCCGACAGGGGGCCCAGCTTCGGCAATCAGCCCCAGCATTTT	CASSPDRGPSFGNQPQHF
NA	TRBV4-1	NA	TRBJ1-4	TGCGCCACTTCGGGGACTCAAGCCCGAACAACTAATGAAAAACTGTTTTTT	CATSGTQARTTNEKLFF
NA	TRBV4-2	NA	TRBJ2-2	TGTGCCAGCAGCCAAGTTCGGGTAGGGGACTCCGGGGAGCTGTTTTTT	CASSQVRVGDSGELFF